Detailed here is one TCR beta chain. The study isolated at least 6 million PBMCs from each sample. A second about 6 to 12 cycle PCR used barcoded and J-beta primers. TCRdb recomputed calls from the 5' RACE reads with MiXCR, one row per CDR3 protein. The sample has some 1.8 million distinct CDR3 sequences, about 39% seen once. This entry belongs to a study of blood T cells in healthy people across ages. The germline gives CDR1 SGDLS, CDR2 YYNGEE. The ends were cut back, 1 base at V and 8 bases at J, with 19 bases in the middle. This CDR3 is built from 16 residues. The rearrangement links TRBV9 to TRBJ2-1, with D possibly called TRBD1 or TRBD2 (5 bases each). The sample was blood. The TCR originated in a human donor in good health. CDR3 protein: CASSVLGEKARDEQFF. The CDR3 region has the DNA TGTGCCAGCAGCGTATTGGGGGAGAAAGCACGGGATGAGCAGTTCTTC.